One and the same sample provided the 16 T cell receptor beta chains below, sequenced in a study of T cells in Graves' hyperthyroidism and ophthalmopathy. Amplification yielded TCR beta CDR3 regions, with RNA transcripts as the source. The HTBI primer set was used in a first-round RT-PCR of the TCR CDR3. TCRdb analysed the multiplex PCR reads with MiXCR anew, one entry per CDR3 protein. The sample has under 450,000 distinct CDR3 sequences, less than 15% seen once. Sequencing was performed on blood. All receptors derive from a man aged 25 to 40 with Graves' hyperthyroidism that later progressed to Graves' ophthalmopathy.

This clonotype has a handful of counts. The chain employs TRBV7-2 and TRBJ2-7; the D is unclear. The CDR3 runs 18 residues. CDR1 and CDR2 from the germline V gene are SGHTA and FQGNSA. V was shortened by 1 base and J by 0 bases, with 19 bases between the two germline ends. DNA of the CDR3: TGTGCCAGCAGCTTAGGAATCTGGACGATGAGTCCCTCCTACGAGCAGTACTTC. Translation gives CASSLGIWTMSPSYEQYF. The whole variable domain, filled in from reference TRBV7-2 and TRBJ2-7, reads GAGVSQSPSNKVTEKGKDVELRCDPISGHTALYWYRQSLGQGLEFLIYFQGNSAPDKSGLPSDRFSAERTGGSVSTLTIQRTQQEDSAVYLCASSLGIWTMSPSYEQYFGPGTRLTVT.

This clonotype was observed many times. The chain carries TRBV12-3 or TRBV12-4 and TRBJ1-3, with TRBD1 identical over 9 bases. With 8 bases clipped from V and 0 bases from J, the junction kept 8 bases outside the gene matches. The CDR3 is made up of 16 amino acids. CDR3 sequence: CASGIRDRASGNTIYF. The CDR3 DNA is TGTGCCAGCGGAATACGGGACAGGGCCTCTGGAAACACCATATATTTT.

This clonotype was recorded at least ten times. The rearrangement links TRBV30 to TRBJ1-4, with D maybe TRBD1 (5 bases). CDR1 and CDR2 (germline): GTSNPN, SVGIG (reference sequence). Deletions cut 0 bases from V and 8 bases from J, with 13 bases between. The CDR3 has 14 residues. DNA for the CDR3: TGTGCCTGGAGTGTACGAGGCGGGGGAGAAAAACTGTTTTTT. It specifies CAWSVRGGGEKLFF.

This clonotype turned up a few times. The rearrangement links TRBV28 to TRBJ2-1; possible D gene TRBD2, 6 bases. This CDR3 contains 15 residues. With 7 bases removed from V and 0 bases from J, the gap between germline ends came to 13 bases. CDR1 MDHEN and CDR2 SYDVKM come from the germline V gene. CDR3 in amino acids: CASNLGGSSYNEQFF. In nucleotides, the CDR3 is TGTGCCAGCAACCTCGGAGGGAGCTCCTACAATGAGCAGTTCTTC.

The chain couples TRBV7-2 to TRBJ2-7; 13 positions agree with TRBD2. CDR3 length: 16 amino acids. The junction had 6 bases not matched to a gene; V was cut back by 5 bases and J by 2 bases. Germline assignment: CDR1 SGHTA and CDR2 FQGNSA. The CDR3 region is CASSRLGTSGAYEQYF. CDR3 sequence (DNA): TGTGCCAGCAGCCGGCTAGGGACTAGCGGGGCCTACGAGCAGTACTTC.

There are many counts of this clonotype. The chain recombines TRBV28 with TRBJ1-4, with no clear D. Germline V lookup: CDR1 MDHEN, CDR2 SYDVKM. V lost 2 bases to trimming and J lost 2 bases, with 9 bases between them. The CDR3 contains 15 residues. The DNA of the CDR3 is TGTGCCAGCAGTTTACTGGCGAACACTAATGAAAAACTGTTTTTT. Translated: CASSLLANTNEKLFF.

This clonotype has just a few counts. V gene TRBV4-1 combines with J gene TRBJ2-7; 7 nucleotides align to TRBD2. The CDR3 runs 14 residues. The ends lost 4 bases at V and 5 bases at J; junction bases unmatched: 8. Germline lookup yields CDR1 MGHRA and CDR2 YSYEKL. The CDR3, as DNA: TGCGCCAGCAGCCGCCCCTCTGGGGGGGACGAGCAGTACTTC. It specifies CASSRPSGGDEQYF.

This clonotype has a count of ten or more. The gene calls are TRBV7-3 and TRBJ2-7; 11 nucleotides match TRBD2. The germline CDR1 and CDR2 sequences are SGHTA and FQGTGA. V gave up 5 bases and J gave up 2 bases; unmatched junction bases: 8. The CDR3 is made up of 16 amino acids. CDR3 residues: CASSALLAGVTYEQYF. In nucleotides, the CDR3 is TGTGCCAGCAGCGCGCTACTAGCGGGGGTTACCTACGAGCAGTACTTC.

This clonotype was seen only a few times. The chain couples TRBV6-1 to TRBJ2-7; D is perhaps TRBD1 (6 bases). Deletions cut 4 bases from V and 2 bases from J, with 12 bases between. CDR1 MNHNS and CDR2 SASEGT come from the germline V gene. The CDR3 covers 14 residues. CDR3 region: CASSGLGHPYEQYF. DNA of the CDR3: TGTGCCAGCAGTGGGTTGGGACACCCCTACGAGCAGTACTTC.

The chain employs TRBV6-1 and TRBJ1-1; D remains ambiguous. V was clipped by 6 bases and J by 0 bases, with 11 bases between them. Looked up from germline, CDR1 is MNHNS and CDR2 is SASEGT. The CDR3 consists of 14 residues. CDR3 DNA: TGTGCCAGCAGGCCGGGCGTCATGAACACTGAAGCTTTCTTT. Protein sequence: CASRPGVMNTEAFF.

This rearrangement joins TRBV4-1 to TRBJ2-3; 9 bases agree with TRBD2. V lost 2 bases, J lost 5 bases, and 8 bases stayed unmatched. Germline CDR1 and CDR2: MGHRA and YSYEKL. This CDR3 region has 16 residues. The CDR3 here is CASSQYLAGDVDTQYF. CDR3 DNA: TGCGCCAGCAGCCAATACTTAGCGGGGGACGTAGATACGCAGTATTTT.

This clonotype was detected ten times or more. The J gene is TRBJ1-2, the V gene TRBV20-1; a weak D match, TRBD1 (6 bases). Germline CDR1 and CDR2: DFQATT and SNEGSKA (reference sequence). V was trimmed by 4 bases and J by 8 bases, leaving 14 bases between them. This CDR3 region has 12 residues. The CDR3 is CSAILQGLGYTF. The CDR3 DNA follows: TGCAGTGCTATCCTACAGGGCCTCGGCTACACCTTC.

The table lists this clonotype with a few counts. V usage is TRBV6-1 and J usage is TRBJ1-4; the D is unclear. The CDR3 contains 13 residues. V lost 7 bases and J 0 bases, leaving 6 bases between the germline ends. The germline V gene has CDR1 MNHNS and CDR2 SASEGT. For the CDR3, the DNA is TGTGCCAGCACGGCAACAACTAATGAAAAACTGTTTTTT. It encodes CASTATTNEKLFF.

This clonotype was found a few times. Just one base apart from a much larger clone, this may be a read error. V usage is TRBV27 and J usage is TRBJ1-1; the D gene is possibly TRBD1 (6 bases). Germline CDR1 MNHEY, CDR2 SMNVEV (reference sequence). The CDR3 length is 14 residues. The CDR3 sequence: CASSFGQSGTEASF. CDR3 in DNA: TGTGCCAGCAGTTTTGGACAGTCCGGCACTGAAGCTTCCTTT.

Ten or more counts support this clonotype. This chain connects TRBV7-9 to TRBJ1-1; no reliable D call. The CDR3 consists of 15 residues. Germline assignment: CDR1 SEHNR and CDR2 FQNEAQ (reference sequence). V was trimmed by 3 bases and J by 0 bases, leaving 11 bases between them. CDR3 sequence reads: CASSLGKRMNTEAFF. CDR3 nucleotides: TGTGCCAGCAGCTTGGGCAAAAGAATGAACACTGAAGCTTTCTTT.

On this clonotype itself: Given a much more abundant clone one base away, this may be a read error. The chain combines TRBV30 with TRBJ1-3, with a weak D call TRBD1 (5 bases). Trimming stripped 6 bases from V and 0 bases from J, with 18 bases between. Germline values: CDR1 GTSNPN, CDR2 SVGIG (reference sequence). This CDR3 region has 16 residues. The CDR3 is CACAGRPNFSGNTIYF. The DNA for the CDR3 is TGTGCCTGTGCGGGACGTCCTAACTTCTCTGGAAACACCATATATTTT. The whole variable domain, filled in from reference TRBV30 and TRBJ1-3, reads SQTIHQWPATLVQPVGSPLSLECTVEGTSNPNLYWYRQAAGRGLQLLFYSVGIGQISSEVPQNLSASRPQDRQFILSSKKLLLSDSGFYLCACAGRPNFSGNTIYFGEGSWLTVV.